These 13 T cell receptor beta chains were sequenced from one sample in a study of Graves' ophthalmopathy and Graves' hyperthyroidism. The study amplified TCR beta CDR3 regions using RNA transcripts. HTBI primers primed a first-round RT-PCR, and a second-round multiplex PCR followed. TCRdb independently ran MiXCR on the multiplex PCR reads; one entry per CDR3 protein. This table has about 380,000 distinct CDR3 sequences, 15% appearing once. The sequenced sample consisted of peripheral blood. The receptors derive from a woman aged 18-29 years with stable Graves' hyperthyroidism.

The chain is built from TRBV4-3 and TRBJ1-2, with no clear D. V was shortened by 0 bases and J by 8 bases, with 13 bases between the two germline ends. The CDR3 is made up of 14 amino acids. Germline assignment: CDR1 LGHNA and CDR2 YSLEER. CDR3: CASSQDKAHGGYTF. CDR3 nucleotide sequence: TGCGCCAGCAGCCAAGATAAGGCACACGGCGGCTACACCTTC.

This clonotype was recorded many times. This rearrangement joins TRBV6-2 or TRBV6-3 to TRBJ1-2, with a tentative D call TRBD1 (5 bases). V was pared by 2 bases and J by 5 bases, with 12 bases between. This CDR3 comprises 14 residues. The germline V gene has CDR1 MNHEY and CDR2 SVGEGT. The DNA for the CDR3 is TGTGCCAGCAGTTACGAACAGGTTCGGTATGGCTACACCTTC. Its translation is CASSYEQVRYGYTF.

The chain has TRBV28 and TRBJ2-7; no clear D gene. V was cut by 2 bases and J by 7 bases, with 18 bases left in between. This CDR3 is 15 amino acids long. The germline V gene has CDR1 MDHEN and CDR2 SYDVKM. For the CDR3, the DNA is TGTGCCAGCAGTTTAAATCCCTCCCCCTCGGAGGAGCAGTACTTC. As protein: CASSLNPSPSEEQYF.

This clonotype was detected many times. Being one base from a much bigger clone, this may be a read error. This chain uses TRBV6-5 with TRBJ1-1, with unresolved D. This CDR3 is 13 amino acids long. CDR1 and CDR2 (germline): MNHEY, SVGAGI. The CDR3 coding sequence is TGTGTCAGCAGTTACTCGAGGAACACTGAAGCTTTCTTT. This sequence encodes CVSSYSRNTEAFF.

This clonotype was counted ten times or more. The V and J genes are TRBV19 and TRBJ1-1, with TRBD1 matching over 12 bases. CDR3 size: 15 residues. Germline CDR1 LNHDA, CDR2 SQIVND (reference sequence). J lost 0 bases, V lost 7 bases, and 3 bases had no gene match. CDR3 in amino acids: CASTRDRGLNTEAFF. The CDR3 DNA sequence: TGTGCCAGTACCCGGGACAGGGGGCTGAACACTGAAGCTTTCTTT.

This clonotype appeared a few times. The J gene is TRBJ2-6, the V gene TRBV7-3; D unresolved. V lost 4 bases to trimming and J lost 4 bases, with 11 bases between them. Germline loops: CDR1 SGHTA, CDR2 FQGTGA. This CDR3 spans 15 amino acids. The CDR3 protein is CASSYEPGGANVLTF. Written as DNA, the CDR3 is TGTGCCAGCAGCTATGAGCCGGGCGGGGCCAACGTCCTGACTTTC.

This clonotype was seen repeatedly, ten times or more. A junction boundary mismatches the germline segment, possibly from a read error. This chain joins TRBV6-5 and TRBJ1-5; D is possibly TRBD1 (5 bases). The germline gives CDR1 MNHEY, CDR2 SVGAGI. This CDR3 is built from 14 residues. The CDR3 DNA reads as TGTGCCAGCAGTTCCAGGGTTAGCCATCAGCCCCAGCATTTT. It translates to CASSSRVSHQPQHF.

This clonotype was picked up many times. The V gene is TRBV5-1, the J gene TRBJ2-7; TRBD2 agrees at 15 bases. Unmatched junction bases numbered 7, after V lost 3 bases and J lost 3 bases. The CDR3 consists of 17 residues. The germline gives CDR1 SGHRS, CDR2 YFSETQ. This chain's CDR3 is CASSSWTSGGAVYEQYF. In DNA form, the CDR3 reads TGCGCCAGCAGCTCCTGGACTAGCGGGGGGGCGGTCTACGAGCAGTACTTC.

This clonotype was observed at least ten times. The chain links TRBV12-3 or TRBV12-4 to TRBJ1-5; no clear D gene. The CDR3 is 13 residues long. Trimming took off 3 bases at V and 4 bases at J, with 7 bases between the two ends. This chain's CDR3 is CASSLSANQPQHF. The CDR3 nucleotides read TGTGCCAGCAGTTTGTCAGCGAATCAGCCCCAGCATTTT.

This clonotype was detected many times. This sequence joins TRBV10-3 and TRBJ2-5; D unclear. Germline V gene data show CDR1 as ENHRY and CDR2 as SYGVKD. The ends were cut back, 11 bases at V and 5 bases at J, with 18 bases in the middle. CDR3 length: 13 amino acids. The CDR3 sequence is CASNLAGEETQYF. The CDR3 DNA is TGTGCCTCAAATTTAGCAGGCGAGGAGACCCAGTACTTC.

V usage is TRBV12-3 or TRBV12-4 and J usage is TRBJ1-4; D call uncertain. The CDR3 has 11 residues. Trimming cost V 7 bases and J 7 bases, with 7 bases left between them. CDR3: CASKASEKLFF. CDR3 nucleotide sequence: TGTGCCAGCAAGGCGAGTGAAAAACTGTTTTTT.

This clonotype was recorded at least ten times. The chain links TRBV27 to TRBJ2-7; D gene uncertain. Germline V gene sequence: CDR1 MNHEY, CDR2 SMNVEV (reference sequence). The CDR3 is made up of 15 amino acids. The V gene lost 4 bases and the J gene lost 0 bases, with 13 bases spanning the gap. CDR3 loop: CASSSDSTLSYEQYF. CDR3 in DNA: TGTGCCAGCAGTTCCGACTCGACCCTCTCCTACGAGCAGTACTTC.

Note on this clonotype: This clone may be a read error of a much larger clone one base away. This chain uses TRBV7-9 with TRBJ1-1; D ambiguous. The length of the CDR3 is 14 residues. CDR1 is SEHNR, CDR2 FQNEAQ, per germline (reference sequence). CDR3: CASSLEARNTEACF. DNA of the CDR3: TGTGCCAGCAGCTTAGAAGCAAGGAACACTGAAGCTTGCTTT.